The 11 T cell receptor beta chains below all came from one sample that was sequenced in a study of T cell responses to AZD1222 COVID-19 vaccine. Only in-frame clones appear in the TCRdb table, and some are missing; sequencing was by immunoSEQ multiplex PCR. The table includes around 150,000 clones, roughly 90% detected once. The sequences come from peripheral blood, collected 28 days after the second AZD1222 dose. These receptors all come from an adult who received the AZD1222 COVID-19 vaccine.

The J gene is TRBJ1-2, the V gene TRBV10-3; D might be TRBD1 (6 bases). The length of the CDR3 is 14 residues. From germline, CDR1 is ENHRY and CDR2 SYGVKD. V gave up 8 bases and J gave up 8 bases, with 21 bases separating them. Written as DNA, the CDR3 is TGTGCCATCCGCGAGGGGGGGCTCTTAACGGGCTACACCTTC. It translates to CAIREGGLLTGYTF.

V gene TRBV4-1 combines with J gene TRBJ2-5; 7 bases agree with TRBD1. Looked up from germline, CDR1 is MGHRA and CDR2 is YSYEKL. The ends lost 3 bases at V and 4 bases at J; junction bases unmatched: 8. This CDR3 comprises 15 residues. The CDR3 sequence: CASSHPEGAGETQYF. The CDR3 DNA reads TGCGCCAGCAGCCATCCCGAGGGGGCGGGAGAGACCCAGTACTTC.

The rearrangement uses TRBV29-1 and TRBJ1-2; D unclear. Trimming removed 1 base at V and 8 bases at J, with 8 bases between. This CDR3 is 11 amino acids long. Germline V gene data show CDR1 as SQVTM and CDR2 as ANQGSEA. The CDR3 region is CSVEGPRGYTF. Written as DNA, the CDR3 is TGCAGCGTTGAAGGCCCAAGAGGCTACACCTTC.

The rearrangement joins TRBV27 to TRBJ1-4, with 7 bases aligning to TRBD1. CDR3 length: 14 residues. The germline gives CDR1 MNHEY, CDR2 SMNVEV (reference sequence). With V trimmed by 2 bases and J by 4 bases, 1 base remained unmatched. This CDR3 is CASSLRGLNEKLFF. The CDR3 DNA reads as TGTGCCAGCAGTTTAAGGGGGCTTAATGAAAAACTGTTTTTT.

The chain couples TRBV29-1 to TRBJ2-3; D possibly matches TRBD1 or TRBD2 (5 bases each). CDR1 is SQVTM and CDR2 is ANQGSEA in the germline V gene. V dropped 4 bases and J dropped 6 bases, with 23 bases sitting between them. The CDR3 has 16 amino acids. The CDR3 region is CSVGGFAGLSADTQYF. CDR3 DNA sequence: TGCAGCGTTGGGGGCTTCGCGGGCCTAAGCGCGGATACGCAGTATTTT.

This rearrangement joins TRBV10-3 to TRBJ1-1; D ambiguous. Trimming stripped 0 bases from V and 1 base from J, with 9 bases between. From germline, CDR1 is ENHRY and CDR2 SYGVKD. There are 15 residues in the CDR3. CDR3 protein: CAISESVGRNTEAFF. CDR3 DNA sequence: TGTGCCATCAGTGAGTCGGTCGGCAGGAACACTGAAGCTTTCTTT.

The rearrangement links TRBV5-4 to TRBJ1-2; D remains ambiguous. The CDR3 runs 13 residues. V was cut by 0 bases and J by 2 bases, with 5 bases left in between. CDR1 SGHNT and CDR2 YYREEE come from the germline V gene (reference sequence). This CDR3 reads CASSLDGNYGYTF. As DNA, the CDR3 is TGTGCCAGCAGCTTGGACGGGAACTATGGCTACACCTTC.

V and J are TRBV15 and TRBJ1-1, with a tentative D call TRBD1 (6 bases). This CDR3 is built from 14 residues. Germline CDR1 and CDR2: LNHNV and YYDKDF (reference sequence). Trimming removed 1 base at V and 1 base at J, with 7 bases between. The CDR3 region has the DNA TGTGCCACCAGCAGAGGACAGGCGAACACTGAAGCTTTCTTT. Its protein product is CATSRGQANTEAFF.

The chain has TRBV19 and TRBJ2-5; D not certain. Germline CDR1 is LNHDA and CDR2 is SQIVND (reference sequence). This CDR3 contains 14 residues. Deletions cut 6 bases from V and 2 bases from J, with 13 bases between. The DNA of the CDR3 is TGTGCCAGTAGAGACGGCGGAGCACAAGAGACCCAGTACTTC. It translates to CASRDGGAQETQYF.

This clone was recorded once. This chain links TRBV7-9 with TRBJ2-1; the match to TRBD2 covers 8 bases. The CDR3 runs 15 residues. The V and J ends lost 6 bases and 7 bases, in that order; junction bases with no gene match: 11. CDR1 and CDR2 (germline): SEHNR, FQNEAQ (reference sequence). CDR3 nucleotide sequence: TGTGCCAGCAGGGAGCGGGAGATCTTTGGGAATGAGCAGTTCTTC. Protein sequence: CASREREIFGNEQFF.

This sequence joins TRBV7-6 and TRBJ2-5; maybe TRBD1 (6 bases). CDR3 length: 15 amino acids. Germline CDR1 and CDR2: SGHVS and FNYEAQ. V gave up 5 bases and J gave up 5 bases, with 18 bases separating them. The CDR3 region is CASSTPTGLGETQYF. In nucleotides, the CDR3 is TGTGCCAGCAGCACACCAACAGGGCTTGGGGAGACCCAGTACTTC.